This T cell receptor (beta chain) was sequenced during a study of PD-1 blockade in classical Hodgkin lymphoma. Broader study findings: The diversity seen at baseline in complete responders resembled that of newly diagnosed patients. With respect to the repertoire differences, their causes, possibly disease activity or prior therapy, remain undefined. Patients who initiated nivolumab within 1 year of ASCT were excluded.

The CDR3 sequence is 17 residues long. Trimming removed 8 bases from V and 4 bases from J, with 27 bases in between. CDR1 and CDR2 from the germline V gene are SQVTM and ANQGSEA. Only in-frame clones appear in the TCRdb table, and some are missing; sequencing was by immunoSEQ multiplex PCR. The sample records about 50,000 clones, almost 90% being singletons. Time point of the sample: cycle 4 day 1 (C4D1), after 6 weeks of nivolumab. Each of the patients experienced relapse following autologous stem cell transplantation, and their brentuximab vedotin exposure differed. Complete response, partial response or progressive disease were the best responses. About this clone: Antigen unknown.

Sequenced material: peripheral blood mononuclear cells (PBMCs), taken before the fourth cycle of nivolumab. The chain is built from TRBV29-1 and TRBJ1-5, with D perhaps matching TRBD1 (6 bases). The origin of this receptor is a human donor with classical Hodgkin lymphoma. The CDR3 reads CSQTGWRRGDRNQPQHF. The CDR3 nucleotides are TGCAGCCAAACCGGGTGGCGGAGGGGGGATAGAAATCAGCCCCAGCATTTT.